This T cell receptor beta chain was observed in a study of lung T cells in sarcoidosis with Löfgren's syndrome. TCRdb fed the reads into MiXCR, producing one record per CDR3 protein. The sample gives 60,000 to 70,000 distinct CDR3 sequences, 21% of which show up once; 2.3% is in the top ten. CDR3 length: 15 amino acids. V shed 1 base and J shed 8 bases, with 17 bases lying between them. Germline V lookup: CDR1 MGHRA, CDR2 YSYEKL. This clonotype showed up just a few times. Sequencing was performed on CD4+ T cells from PBMCs. This chain links TRBV4-1 with TRBJ1-2, with a weak D call TRBD1 (6 bases). This TCR was sampled from a human donor with sarcoidosis (Löfgren's syndrome or another form), or a control subject (not recorded which). CDR3 nucleotides: TGCGCCAGCAGCCAAGGGGTACAGGGAGTAGACGGCTACACCTTC. Translation: CASSQGVQGVDGYTF.